This T cell receptor beta chain derives from a study of T cells after yellow fever vaccination. One entry per CDR3 protein, called by TCRdb with MiXCR from the 5' RACE reads. The sample has 300,000 to 350,000 distinct CDR3 sequences; around 4.3% are singletons. Germline CDR1 reads MNHEY; CDR2 reads SMNVEV (reference sequence). CDR3 size: 14 residues. V gave up 3 bases and J gave up 6 bases, with 12 bases separating them. V usage is TRBV27 and J usage is TRBJ1-5; D unclear. The sample consisted of PBMCs, taken 15 days after the yellow fever booster vaccination. The clonotype was recovered from a young man who received the YFV17D yellow fever vaccine. The CDR3 DNA sequence: TGTGCCAGCAGTTTTGTAGGGAGAGGTCAGCCCCAGCATTTT. Its translation: CASSFVGRGQPQHF.